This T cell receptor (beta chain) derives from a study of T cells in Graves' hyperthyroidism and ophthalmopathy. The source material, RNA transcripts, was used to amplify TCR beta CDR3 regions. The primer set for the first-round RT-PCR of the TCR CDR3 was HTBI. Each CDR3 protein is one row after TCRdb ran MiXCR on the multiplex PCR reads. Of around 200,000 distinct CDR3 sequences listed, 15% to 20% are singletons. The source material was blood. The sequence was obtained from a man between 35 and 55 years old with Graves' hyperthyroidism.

Here the CDR3 reads CASSPAPQGADGELFF. CDR3 nucleotide sequence: TGCGCCAGCAGCCCGGCCCCACAGGGGGCCGACGGGGAGCTGTTTTTT. The V gene is TRBV5-1, the J gene TRBJ2-2; 9 positions agree with TRBD1. Trimming at V came to 4 bases and at J to 7 bases, leaving 11 bases not matched to a gene. Germline V gene lookup returns CDR1 SGHRS and CDR2 YFSETQ. CDR3 length equals 16 residues.